What follows is one T cell receptor (beta chain) and its context. Its antigen is not known. The data belong to a study of ipilimumab plus nivolumab after autologous stem cell transplantation. The wider study: Patients received a median of about five ipilimumab and about 8 nivolumab doses. DLBCL patients had primary refractory or relapsed disease. Whole-study results and caveats: TCR repertoire, Treg phenotype and gut microbiota reportedly support more study of this approach.

Patients got ipilimumab 1 mg/kg beginning 14 to 28 days post-transplant. V was cut by 1 base and J by 5 bases, with 14 bases left in between. Per germline, CDR1 GTSNPN and CDR2 SVGIG (reference sequence). The CDR3 consists of 14 residues. The table came from immunoSEQ multiplex PCR; TCRdb's copy has only in-frame clones and leaves some out. The sample yields 20,000 to 30,000 clones, about 82% seen once. The sequencing here drew on PBMCs, taken in a trial of ipilimumab plus nivolumab as post-transplant consolidation. The chain is built from TRBV30 and TRBJ2-5; no clear D gene. This TCR was sampled from a male donor with diffuse large B-cell lymphoma. The CDR3 sequence: CAWSARQALETQYF. The CDR3 DNA follows: TGTGCCTGGAGTGCCCGCCAGGCGCTCGAGACCCAGTACTTC.